This is a list of T cell receptor beta chains from one sample in a study of T-cell memory formation after mild COVID-19. TCRdb called the 5' RACE reads again in MiXCR, with one record for every CDR3 protein. This sample has approximately 240,000 distinct CDR3 sequences, with roughly 15% found just once. Sequenced material: PBMCs or a T cell subset sorted from them (not recorded which). These receptors all come from a man aged 18 to 29 who had mild COVID-19 (a few samples of this study predate the infection). Cell type and time point are not known. The conserved cysteine and the conserved F or W are not part of the CDR3 here.

V gene,J gene,CDR3 protein
TRBV24-1,TRBJ2-5,ATSDPLQGAGETQY
TRBV5-1,TRBJ2-1,ASSLADGEAWKYNEQF
TRBV7-2,TRBJ2-3,ASSPRPVDTQY
TRBV4-3,TRBJ1-4,ASSQNRGGEKLF
TRBV11-2,TRBJ2-2,ASSLRLETGELF
TRBV7-9,TRBJ2-1,ASPLSRGASYNEQF
TRBV7-9,TRBJ1-6,ASSLRRGGSPLH
TRBV20-1,TRBJ2-1,SASDRAGWSNEQF
TRBV5-1,TRBJ1-3,ASSPTDPPGNTIY
TRBV10-2,TRBJ1-6,ASSRQGINSPLH
TRBV14,TRBJ1-2,ASSQAHNSPYGYT
TRBV12-3/TRBV12-4,TRBJ1-1,ASSFAGNTEAF
TRBV5-5,TRBJ1-1,ASSPGQGEAEAF
TRBV7-3,TRBJ2-1,ASSPGTYNEQF
TRBV6-5,TRBJ1-1,ASSYAEGSTEAF
TRBV4-2,TRBJ2-4,ASSHRQGVGDIQY
TRBV5-1,TRBJ1-2,ASSLAKGTGRANYGYT
TRBV6-5,TRBJ2-3,ASSPSFGGSRTDTQY
TRBV20-1,TRBJ1-1,SAREGILTEAF
TRBV7-2,TRBJ1-6,ASSPNGHSPLH
TRBV5-1,TRBJ1-1,ASSPTVGGADTEAF
TRBV11-2,TRBJ2-6,ASSFGRLAGISSGANVLT
TRBV6-5,TRBJ2-5,ASRDVHAAETQY
TRBV5-6,TRBJ2-5,ASSLAGWGDQTQY
TRBV9,TRBJ2-1,ASSVNTGNEQF
TRBV20-1,TRBJ2-3,SARTLGLEDTQY
TRBV12-3/TRBV12-4,TRBJ2-5,ASSRLALQETQY
TRBV3-1,TRBJ1-1,ASSLGGARGNTEAF
TRBV29-1,TRBJ2-4,SVQDYLGNIQY
TRBV6-2/TRBV6-3,TRBJ2-3,ASSSPSGGTDTQY
TRBV6-2/TRBV6-3,TRBJ1-2,ASNRNLGDGYT
TRBV2,TRBJ1-6,ASRTDRVDNSPLH
TRBV5-4,TRBJ2-1,ASSFGASSYNEQF
TRBV5-1,TRBJ2-7,ASSLISGTPYEQY
TRBV6-1,TRBJ1-5,ATRENQPQH
TRBV2,TRBJ2-7,ASRRGSPVLSEQY
TRBV2,TRBJ1-6,ARGTGGNSPLH
TRBV4-3,TRBJ1-2,ASSPSQQAYGYT
TRBV5-1,TRBJ2-1,ASSLAGGQGAGQF
TRBV7-2,TRBJ1-2,ASSSRPEGNGYT
TRBV6-5,TRBJ1-1,ASSLVSGTEAF
TRBV6-2/TRBV6-3,TRBJ1-1,ASSYRGLNTEAF
TRBV23-1,TRBJ1-1,ASSHKENTEAF
TRBV5-1,TRBJ1-1,ASSLLAENTEAF
TRBV12-3/TRBV12-4,TRBJ2-7,ASSVTVSYEQY
TRBV7-8,TRBJ1-1,ASSPRRDSTEAF
TRBV5-1,TRBJ2-7,ASSPGTIRSYEQY
TRBV11-1,TRBJ2-1,ASSRDLTPNEQF
TRBV7-3,TRBJ2-1,ASSQRSGTEQF
TRBV7-2,TRBJ1-2,ASSPIRDSYGYT
TRBV11-2,TRBJ1-4,ASRFGEKLF